The 18 T cell receptor beta chains reported below all come from one sample, sequenced in a study of cytomegalovirus exposure and HLA in healthy donors (TCRdb year 2017). Library prep was done by the immunoSEQ multiplex PCR assay. TCRdb obtained this table from immuneACCESS and retained in-frame rearrangements with V and J assigned. These tables miss some clones; where compared with another copy, unresolved V genes account for less than half of the shortfall, and the remainder is unexplained. For this sample there are some 67,000 clones; roughly 93% appear just once. The biggest ten clones account for 1% of the sample. Sequencing was performed on PBMCs. These receptors originate from a woman in her late teens or twenties in good health and CMV-seronegative.

The chain is built from TRBV18 and TRBJ2-1, with D perhaps matching TRBD2 (5 bases). CDR1 and CDR2 from the germline V gene are KGHSH and LQKENI. V lost 3 bases and J 4 bases, leaving 10 bases between the germline ends. The CDR3 is made up of 14 amino acids. DNA of the CDR3: TGTGCCAGCTCACCCGGGAACCTATACAATGAGCAGTTCTTC. It encodes CASSPGNLYNEQFF.

This chain links TRBV27 with TRBJ2-3; D is possibly TRBD1 (6 bases). V was clipped by 3 bases and J by 9 bases, with 13 bases between them. This CDR3 has 13 residues. CDR1 MNHEY and CDR2 SMNVEV come from the germline V gene (reference sequence). CDR3 coding DNA: TGTGCCAGCAGTTTCAGGGAGAGGGGGACGCAGTATTTT. Translated, it gives CASSFRERGTQYF.

This chain uses TRBV23-1 with TRBJ1-1; D perhaps matches TRBD1 (5 bases). TRBV23-1 is marked as an open reading frame, function uncertain. Trimming took off 0 bases at V and 6 bases at J, with 14 bases between the two ends. The CDR3 is made up of 15 amino acids. The CDR3 protein is CASSQSTVAIPEAFF. The CDR3 DNA reads as TGCGCCAGCAGTCAATCGACAGTCGCAATCCCTGAAGCTTTCTTT.

DNA of the CDR3: TGTGCCAGCAGTCTAGCGGTCACAGATACGCAGTATTTT. Translation gives CASSLAVTDTQYF. This chain connects TRBV11-2 to TRBJ2-3, with 7 positions matching TRBD2. With 6 bases clipped from V and 2 bases from J, the junction kept 2 bases outside the gene matches. Germline CDR1 reads SGHAT; CDR2 reads FQNNGV. The CDR3 is 13 amino acids.

This chain connects TRBV21-1 to TRBJ1-1; TRBD1, the table's D call, lacks a check against the DNA. TRBV21-1 is labeled a pseudogene. The CDR3 contains 18 residues. CDR3 in amino acids: CASSKSEQGLMGNTEAFF. The CDR3 bases are TGTGCCAGCAGCAAATCGGAACAGGGGCTAATGGGGAACACTGAAGCTTTCTTT.

The rearrangement links TRBV13 to TRBJ1-1; no definite D call. This CDR3 region has 14 residues. CDR1 and CDR2 from the germline V gene are PRHDT and FYEKMQ (reference sequence). V was shortened by 5 bases and J by 0 bases, with 10 bases between the two germline ends. The CDR3 DNA follows: TGTGCCAGCAGCACCCTAGAGATGAACACTGAAGCTTTCTTT. Translation: CASSTLEMNTEAFF.

This clone was recorded once. The genes are TRBV6-1 and TRBJ2-7, with 8 bases fitting TRBD2. V shed 1 base, J shed 5 bases, and the junction held 4 bases outside the gene matches. The CDR3 consists of 14 residues. The germline gives CDR1 MNHNS, CDR2 SASEGT. CDR3 in DNA: TGTGCCAGCAGTGAAGTAGCGGGATTCAACGAGCAGTACTTC. It specifies CASSEVAGFNEQYF.

This chain links TRBV6-4 with TRBJ2-2; no clear D. Trimming stripped 4 bases from V and 3 bases from J, with 9 bases between. The CDR3 is made up of 14 amino acids. The V gene's germline CDR1 is MRHNA and CDR2 SNTAGT. The CDR3: CASSVLADTGELFF. The CDR3 coding sequence is TGTGCCAGCAGTGTGTTAGCAGACACCGGGGAGCTGTTTTTT.

The chain uses TRBV6-6 and TRBJ2-3; D is ambiguous. There are 15 residues in the CDR3. Per germline, CDR1 MNHNY and CDR2 SVGAGI (reference sequence). Trimming pared 3 bases from V and 0 bases from J, leaving 10 bases between. CDR3 coding DNA: TGTGCCAGCAGTTATGGCCCAGCGAGCACAGATACGCAGTATTTT. It is translated as CASSYGPASTDTQYF.

The CDR3 here is CASSTTGTAYEQYF. Written as DNA, the CDR3 is TGTGCCAGTAGTACCACAGGGACGGCCTACGAGCAGTACTTC. The V call is TRBV19, the J call TRBJ2-7; tentative D call: TRBD1 (6 bases). The V gene's germline CDR1 is LNHDA and CDR2 SQIVND (reference sequence). The CDR3 sequence is 14 residues long. V lost 4 bases and J 2 bases, leaving 12 bases between the germline ends.

The rearrangement joins TRBV4-2 to TRBJ2-3; the D is unclear. Looked up from germline, CDR1 is LGHNA and CDR2 is YNFKEQ. V lost 1 base and J lost 4, with 12 bases in between. This CDR3 is built from 15 residues. The CDR3 reads CASSQVSELADTQYF. CDR3 nucleotide sequence: TGTGCCAGCAGCCAAGTTTCAGAATTGGCAGATACGCAGTATTTT.

The gene calls are TRBV28 and TRBJ2-5; D may be TRBD2 (5 bases). Germline V lookup: CDR1 MDHEN, CDR2 SYDVKM. The CDR3 has 13 residues. V lost 4 bases and J 5 bases, leaving 11 bases between the germline ends. CDR3 sequence: CASSSGDLETQYF. The DNA for the CDR3 is TGTGCCAGCAGTTCCGGGGATTTGGAGACCCAGTACTTC. Based on the CDR3 plus reference TRBV28 and TRBJ2-5, the full variable domain is DVKVTQSSRYLVKRTGEKVFLECVQDMDHENMFWYRQDPGLGLRLIYFSYDVKMKEKGDIPEGYSVSREKKERFSLILESASTNQTSMYLCASSSGDLETQYFGPGTRLLVL.

V usage is TRBV7-2 and J usage is TRBJ1-2; a possible D gene is TRBD1 (5 bases). The CDR3 is 17 residues long. From germline, CDR1 is SGHTA and CDR2 FQGNSA. V was cut by 2 bases and J by 6 bases, with 22 bases left in between. This chain's CDR3 is CASSLTPPVRGPDGYTF. The CDR3 DNA reads as TGTGCCAGCAGCTTAACGCCCCCTGTTAGGGGTCCTGATGGCTACACCTTC.

The CDR3 region has the DNA TGTGCCAGCAGCTTAGTTCCTAGCCGCACAGATACGCAGTATTTT. This sequence encodes CASSLVPSRTDTQYF. The chain links TRBV7-9 to TRBJ2-3; D possibly corresponds to TRBD2 (5 bases). Trimming stripped 1 base from V and 1 base from J, with 9 bases between. Germline CDR1 reads SEHNR; CDR2 reads FQNEAQ (reference sequence). The CDR3 has 15 amino acids.

The chain links TRBV11-1 to TRBJ2-2; 12 positions match TRBD2. The CDR3 consists of 17 residues. Germline V gene lookup returns CDR1 SGHAT and CDR2 FQDESV (reference sequence). V was pared by 7 bases and J by 3 bases, with 9 bases of the junction left unmatched. The CDR3 region is CASTRLAGGRDTGELFF. The CDR3 nucleotides read TGTGCCAGCACAAGGCTAGCGGGAGGGCGTGACACCGGGGAGCTGTTTTTT.

The rearrangement links TRBV6-1 to TRBJ2-6; 7 positions agree with TRBD1. Germline V lookup: CDR1 MNHNS, CDR2 SASEGT. V lost 6 bases, J lost 4 bases, and 6 bases stayed unmatched. This CDR3 has 15 residues. The CDR3 protein is CASSADRAGANVLTF. DNA of the CDR3: TGTGCCAGCAGCGCTGACAGGGCCGGGGCCAACGTCCTGACTTTC.

V and J are TRBV19 and TRBJ2-2; 7 positions agree with TRBD2. The CDR3 is made up of 14 amino acids. The ends lost 4 bases at V and 4 bases at J; junction bases unmatched: 3. The germline CDR1 and CDR2 sequences are LNHDA and SQIVND (reference sequence). DNA for the CDR3: TGTGCCAGTAGTAGCGGGAGCCCCACCGGGGAGCTGTTTTTT. It encodes CASSSGSPTGELFF.

V is TRBV9 and J is TRBJ1-1, with 9 positions matching TRBD1. CDR1 is SGDLS and CDR2 is YYNGEE in the germline V gene. Trimming at V came to 0 bases and at J to 5 bases, leaving 5 bases not matched to a gene. The CDR3 loop spans 15 amino acids. In nucleotides, the CDR3 is TGTGCCAGCAGCGTAGGCGGACAGGGGACTACTGAAGCTTTCTTT. Its translation: CASSVGGQGTTEAFF.